This T cell receptor (beta chain) was observed in a study of regulatory T cells in long-lasting Graves disease. Both iRepertoire HTBI primers and Arm-PCR of CDR3 regions were used to build the TCR beta libraries. TCRdb used MiXCR to reprocess the multiplex PCR reads, holding one entry per CDR3 protein. Here the sample spans roughly 350,000 distinct CDR3 sequences, 16% being singletons. With respect to this clonotype: Its specificity is unknown.

The V segment lost 0 bases and the J segment 0 bases; nucleotides outside the gene matches: 5. Germline CDR1 and CDR2: SQVTM and ANQGSEA. The CDR3 totals 16 residues. Indicated time point: newly diagnosed GD, antithyroid drugs for less than 3 months. PBMC RNA was the source of the TCR library. Doctors identified Graves' disease using the American Thyroid Association guidelines. The patients were enrolled through endocrinology in Xi'an, China. Study-level findings and limits: TRBV28, TRBJ1-2 and TRBJ2-5 were favored in persistent disease.

In addition, the sample was reused for a study of T cells in Graves' hyperthyroidism and ophthalmopathy.

This rearrangement joins TRBV29-1 to TRBJ2-3; the match to TRBD1 covers 8 bases. The material sequenced was peripheral blood mononuclear cells (PBMCs), taken at new diagnosis, from a patient treated with antithyroid drugs. This TCR derives from a man aged 35 to 55 with Graves disease. The CDR3 loop reads CSVEDPRDRSTDTQYF. For the CDR3, the DNA is TGCAGCGTTGAAGATCCCCGGGACAGGAGCACAGATACGCAGTATTTT.